These T cell receptor beta chains were read from a single sample in a study of CXCR3-negative and CXCR3-positive naive CD8 T cells. TCRdb reprocessed the 5' RACE reads and keeps a single row for each CDR3 protein, giving no DNA. The data include about 8,000 distinct CDR3 sequences; the top ten clones carry 1% to 1.4%. Sequencing was done on a sample of naive CXCR3- CD8+ T cells from blood. All receptors derive from a human donor in good health. Some clones in this sample may be carry-over from other donors' samples. Both conserved end residues are part of each CDR3. A row's size may be missing; if present it is once, few, many or a size class.

V: TRBV7-9; J: TRBJ2-1; size: NA; CDR3: CAAVGYNEQFF
V: TRBV4-2; J: TRBJ2-7; size: medium-sized; CDR3: CASSQEGGSWSEQYF
V: TRBV11-2; J: TRBJ2-1; size: NA; CDR3: CASSRLAGGYDEQFF
V: TRBV4-1; J: TRBJ1-5; size: medium-sized; CDR3: CASSQLGTGVQPQHF
V: TRBV6-2/TRBV6-3; J: TRBJ2-5; size: NA; CDR3: CASSYPTQQETQYF
V: TRBV6-2/TRBV6-3; J: TRBJ2-7; size: NA; CDR3: CASSSIDGGLAINERYF
V: TRBV25-1; J: TRBJ2-1; size: medium-sized; CDR3: CASSETLLAEGVYNEQFF
V: TRBV15; J: TRBJ2-3; size: NA; CDR3: CATSERSNTQYF
V: TRBV4-3; J: TRBJ1-2; size: medium-sized; CDR3: CASSQDVTNYGYTF
V: TRBV7-9; J: TRBJ2-7; size: medium-sized; CDR3: CASSTPGTSYEQYF
V: TRBV12-3/TRBV12-4; J: TRBJ1-1; size: medium-sized; CDR3: CASNSGNTEAFF
V: TRBV11-3; J: TRBJ2-1; size: NA; CDR3: CASSTEYAPANEQFF
V: TRBV3-1; J: TRBJ2-3; size: NA; CDR3: CASSHQTNPGDTQYF
V: TRBV29-1; J: TRBJ2-1; size: NA; CDR3: CSVEGRAPSYNEQFF
V: TRBV18; J: TRBJ2-1; size: NA; CDR3: CASSREGRGEQFF
V: TRBV19; J: TRBJ2-1; size: medium-sized; CDR3: CASSSLAGPYNEQFF
V: TRBV10-3; J: TRBJ2-7; size: medium-sized; CDR3: CAISEPLGQDVRYF
V: TRBV9; J: TRBJ2-3; size: NA; CDR3: CASSSGTLSLTDTQYF
V: TRBV21-1; J: TRBJ2-5; size: medium-sized; CDR3: CASNDILETQYF
V: TRBV6-5; J: TRBJ2-1; size: NA; CDR3: CASSYSNMNEQFF
V: TRBV7-7; J: TRBJ2-2; size: medium-sized; CDR3: CASSSRNTGELFF
V: TRBV13; J: TRBJ2-5; size: NA; CDR3: CASSSLIGETQYF
V: TRBV11-2; J: TRBJ1-1; size: medium-sized; CDR3: CASSSNTEAFF
V: TRBV19; J: TRBJ1-1; size: NA; CDR3: CASSIATALNTEAFF
V: TRBV29-1; J: TRBJ2-1; size: medium-sized; CDR3: CSVEQGLNEQFF
V: TRBV2; J: TRBJ2-3; size: NA; CDR3: CASRAAESITDTQYF
V: TRBV20-1; J: TRBJ2-7; size: medium-sized; CDR3: CSAGDTDSYEQYF
V: TRBV11-2; J: TRBJ1-2; size: medium-sized; CDR3: CASSPLSGQRYGYTF
V: TRBV7-9; J: TRBJ2-1; size: medium-sized; CDR3: CASSTRTVLNEQFF
V: TRBV20-1; J: TRBJ2-1; size: medium-sized; CDR3: CSASRLLYNEQFF
V: TRBV7-8; J: TRBJ2-5; size: NA; CDR3: CASSLSDSRQTQYF
V: TRBV27; J: TRBJ1-1; size: NA; CDR3: CASSWGAPGTEAFF
V: TRBV7-2; J: TRBJ2-3; size: medium-sized; CDR3: CASSLGTGYTDTQYF
V: TRBV7-9; J: TRBJ2-3; size: NA; CDR3: CASSTPGLVTQDTDTQYF
V: TRBV7-9; J: TRBJ1-2; size: medium-sized; CDR3: CASRKQGQDYGYTF
V: TRBV12-3/TRBV12-4; J: TRBJ2-1; size: medium-sized; CDR3: CASSWGQGEVVNEQFF
V: TRBV28; J: TRBJ1-3; size: NA; CDR3: CASADPRQGVYGNTIYF
V: TRBV28; J: TRBJ2-3; size: NA; CDR3: CASSSPLAGGYTQYF
V: TRBV20-1; J: TRBJ1-5; size: NA; CDR3: CSARDLRGANQPQHF
V: TRBV20-1; J: TRBJ1-1; size: NA; CDR3: CSATTGRYTEAFF
V: TRBV11-2; J: TRBJ2-3; size: NA; CDR3: CASTPATSGSTDTQYF
V: TRBV5-1; J: TRBJ2-7; size: medium-sized; CDR3: CASSSEPDGTSYEQYF
V: TRBV23-1; J: TRBJ2-3; size: NA; CDR3: CASSQSGDRVVSGRTDTQYF
V: TRBV29-1; J: TRBJ1-2; size: medium-sized; CDR3: CSVEGGGTYGYTF
V: TRBV7-8; J: TRBJ2-2; size: medium-sized; CDR3: CATPRAGTGVTGELFF
V: TRBV7-2; J: TRBJ2-1; size: NA; CDR3: CASRYTTYNEQFF
V: TRBV19; J: TRBJ1-1; size: NA; CDR3: CASSIVPGQGPLRAFF
V: TRBV3-1; J: TRBJ2-1; size: NA; CDR3: CASSQDRWLDQYNEQFF
V: TRBV12-3/TRBV12-4; J: TRBJ2-3; size: medium-sized; CDR3: CASSLRLAGTDTQYF
V: TRBV4-1; J: TRBJ1-5; size: medium-sized; CDR3: CASSPPGAQPQHF